A few counts support the clone carrying this TCR beta chain. Its antigen is unidentified. TCR cDNA, made by 5'RACE template switching, carried an added universal primer site and UMIs. MiXCR was run by TCRdb on the 5' RACE reads, yielding one entry per CDR3 protein. The repertoire consists of about 340,000 distinct CDR3 sequences, with roughly 9.4% occurring once and the leading ten covering approximately 19%. There are 16 residues in the CDR3. Trimming removed 2 bases at V and 7 bases at J, with 21 bases between. The entry originates in a study of T cells after yellow fever vaccination. Study-level information: Low-cell-number fractions were prepared with SMART-Seq v4 Ultra Low Input. General study findings and limits: Most clones from primary vaccination resurfaced after the booster (around 95% CD4, 88% CD8). A limited proportion of clonotypes was detected within both the CD4 and CD8 compartments.

The receptor's source is a man aged 18 to 30 who received the YFV17D yellow fever vaccine. The sample in question was PBMCs, obtained on the day of the first yellow fever vaccination. This chain joins TRBV12-3 or TRBV12-4 and TRBJ2-7; D remains unclear. The CDR3 DNA reads as TGTGCCAGCAGTTTATCCGGGTTACGACCATTTAGGGAGCAGTACTTC. This sequence encodes CASSLSGLRPFREQYF.